In this sample, the clone carrying this TCR beta chain turned up many times. No antigen is known for it. This sample is part of a study of T cells after yellow fever vaccination. Study results and limitations: Contaminants from the bulk population, in the form of abundant clonotypes, could be found in FACS-sorted repertoires. A faster peak, day 5 versus 15, was reached by the weaker secondary response. Reappearing after the booster were most of the clones from primary vaccination (almost 97% CD4, roughly 86% CD8).

Trimming cost V 2 bases and J 6 bases, with 23 bases left between them. CDR1 is SGHTA and CDR2 is FQGTGA in the germline V gene. The CDR3 spans 18 residues. UMIs and a universal primer site were added when TCR cDNA was made by 5'RACE template switching. TCRdb reanalysed the 5' RACE reads using MiXCR and keeps one entry per CDR3 protein. The sample shows about 110,000 distinct CDR3 sequences, approximately 8.4% of them seen only once. The TCR sequence derives from a man under 40 who received the YFV17D yellow fever vaccine. The genes are TRBV7-3 and TRBJ2-1; tentatively, D is TRBD1 (5 bases). The sample consisted of CD8+ T cells sorted from PBMCs, taken 45 days after the yellow fever booster vaccination. The DNA of the CDR3 is TGTGCCAGCAGCTTATCCTACATAACAGGATCTAAAGGCAATGAGCAGTTCTTC. Translated: CASSLSYITGSKGNEQFF.